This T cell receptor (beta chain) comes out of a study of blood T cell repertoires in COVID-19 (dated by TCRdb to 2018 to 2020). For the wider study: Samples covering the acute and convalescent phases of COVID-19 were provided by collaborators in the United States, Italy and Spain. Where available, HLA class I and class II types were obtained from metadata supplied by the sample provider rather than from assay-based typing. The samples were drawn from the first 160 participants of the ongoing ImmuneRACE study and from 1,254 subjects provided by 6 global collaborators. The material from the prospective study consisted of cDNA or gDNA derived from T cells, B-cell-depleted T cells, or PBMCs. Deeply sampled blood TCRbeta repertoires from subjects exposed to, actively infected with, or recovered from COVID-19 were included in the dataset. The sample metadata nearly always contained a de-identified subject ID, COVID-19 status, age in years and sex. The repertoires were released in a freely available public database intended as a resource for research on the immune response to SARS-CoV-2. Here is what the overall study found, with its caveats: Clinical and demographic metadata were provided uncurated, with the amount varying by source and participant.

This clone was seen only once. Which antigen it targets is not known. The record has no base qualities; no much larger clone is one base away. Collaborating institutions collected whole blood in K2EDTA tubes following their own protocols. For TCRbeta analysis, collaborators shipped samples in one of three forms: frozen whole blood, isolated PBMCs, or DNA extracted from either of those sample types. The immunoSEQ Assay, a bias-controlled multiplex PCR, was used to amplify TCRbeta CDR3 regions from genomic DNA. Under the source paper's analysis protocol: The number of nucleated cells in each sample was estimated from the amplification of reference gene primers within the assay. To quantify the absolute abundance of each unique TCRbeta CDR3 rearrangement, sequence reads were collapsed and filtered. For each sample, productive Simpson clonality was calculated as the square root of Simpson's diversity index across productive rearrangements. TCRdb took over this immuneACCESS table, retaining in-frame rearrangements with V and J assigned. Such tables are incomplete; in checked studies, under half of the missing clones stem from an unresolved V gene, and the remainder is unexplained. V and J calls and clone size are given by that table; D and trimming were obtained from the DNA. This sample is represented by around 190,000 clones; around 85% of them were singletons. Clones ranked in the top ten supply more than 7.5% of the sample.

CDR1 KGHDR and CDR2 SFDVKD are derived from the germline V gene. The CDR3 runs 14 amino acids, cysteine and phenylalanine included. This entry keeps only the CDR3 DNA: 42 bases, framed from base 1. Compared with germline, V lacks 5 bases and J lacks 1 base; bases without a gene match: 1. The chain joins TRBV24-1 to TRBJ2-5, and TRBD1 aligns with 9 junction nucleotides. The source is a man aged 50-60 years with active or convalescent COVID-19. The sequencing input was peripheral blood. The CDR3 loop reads CATSGDRVQETQYF. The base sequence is TGTGCCACCAGTGGGGACAGGGTCCAAGAGACCCAGTACTTC.